Each of the 3 T cell receptor beta chains below was sequenced from the same sample in a study of cytomegalovirus exposure and HLA in healthy donors. Produced via immunoSEQ multiplex PCR; TCRdb's table is partial and in-frame only. The table includes some 200,000 clones, 84% detected once. Source material: PBMCs. These receptors were obtained from a woman in her thirties in good health and CMV-seropositive.

V and J are TRBV29-1 and TRBJ2-3; the match to TRBD1 covers 7 bases. Trimming cost V 4 bases and J 3 bases; bases outside gene matches: 7. This CDR3 is 14 amino acids long. Germline CDR1 SQVTM, CDR2 ANQGSEA. The CDR3 bases are TGCAGCGTTGCCCGGGACAGCCAAACAGATACGCAGTATTTT. Its translation: CSVARDSQTDTQYF.

This clone was picked up one time. The chain employs TRBV6-5 and TRBJ1-1; D may be TRBD1 (5 bases). V lost 5 bases and J lost 3, with 10 bases in between. CDR3 size: 13 residues. Germline V gene data show CDR1 as MNHEY and CDR2 as SVGAGI. CDR3 sequence (DNA): TGTGCCAGCAGTAAGGACATGTACACTGAAGCTTTCTTT. Residues: CASSKDMYTEAFF.

The chain combines TRBV9 with TRBJ2-3; D unresolved. Germline loops: CDR1 SGDLS, CDR2 YYNGEE. Trimming removed 4 bases from V and 3 bases from J, with 18 bases in between. CDR3 size: 16 residues. The CDR3 DNA follows: TGTGCCAGCAGCCCTAACATAGCCCCTAGTACAGATACGCAGTATTTT. This codes for CASSPNIAPSTDTQYF.